The clone carrying this TCR beta chain showed up just a few times. Germline CDR1 reads MNHEY; CDR2 reads SMNVEV (reference sequence). The CDR3 runs to 14 residues. V lost 4 bases and J 3 bases, leaving 12 bases between the germline ends. These data originate in a study of T-cell memory formation after mild COVID-19. TCRdb itself ran the 5' RACE reads through MiXCR, one entry per CDR3 protein. The sample lists about 470,000 distinct CDR3 sequences; about 18% were seen once. The sequence was obtained from an adult woman who had mild COVID-19 (a few samples of this study predate the infection). Cell type and time point are not known. The chain carries TRBV27 and TRBJ1-1; no firm D call. The specimen sequenced was PBMCs or a T cell subset sorted from them (not recorded which). The CDR3 region has the DNA TGTGCCAGCAGTTCCACGGGGTGGGACACTGAAGCTTTCTTT. Translation: CASSSTGWDTEAFF.